Shown below are 9 T cell receptor beta chains from a single sample sequenced in a study of cytomegalovirus exposure and HLA in healthy donors. The study ran its PCR with 60 Vbeta and 13 Jbeta primers. Here immunoSEQ multiplex PCR was the method, and the copy in TCRdb shows in-frame clones only, minus some. The profile shows about 130,000 clones, roughly 82% of them singletons. What was sequenced was PBMCs. These receptors were collected from a man aged 30 to 45 in good health and CMV-seronegative.

The gene calls are TRBV7-9 and TRBJ2-1; TRBD1 agrees at 9 bases. The CDR3 is 15 amino acids. Trimming removed 4 bases from V and 4 bases from J; junction bases left unmatched: 5. The germline CDR1 and CDR2 sequences are SEHNR and FQNEAQ (reference sequence). The DNA for the CDR3 is TGTGCCAGCAGCTCGGGACAGGGTGGGTACAATGAGCAGTTCTTC. Its translation is CASSSGQGGYNEQFF.

The rearrangement links TRBV28 to TRBJ1-2; D is undetermined. V lost 8 bases and J 1 base, leaving 11 bases between the germline ends. Looked up from germline, CDR1 is MDHEN and CDR2 is SYDVKM. This CDR3 has 13 residues. The CDR3 region is CASGGLNNYGYTF. In nucleotides, the CDR3 is TGTGCCAGCGGCGGCTTAAATAACTATGGCTACACCTTC.

This chain links TRBV15 with TRBJ2-1; 8 nucleotides line up with TRBD2. The germline V gene encodes CDR1 LNHNV and CDR2 YYDKDF (reference sequence). The V segment lost 1 base and the J segment 10 bases; nucleotides outside the gene matches: 15. The CDR3 length is 17 residues. The CDR3 DNA is TGTGCCACCAGCAGAGGTCCCGGGGGGGGACGAGTTCGGGAGCAGTTCTTC. Protein product: CATSRGPGGGRVREQFF.

This chain links TRBV28 with TRBJ1-4; tentative D call: TRBD1 (6 bases). V lost 3 bases and J lost 0, with 32 bases in between. Germline V CDR1 and CDR2: MDHEN, SYDVKM. The CDR3 is made up of 23 amino acids. The CDR3 nucleotides are TGTGCCAGCAGTTTTGAGGGGGGGGGAGTGGTTACTCACGGCCTTGCAACTAATGAAAAACTGTTTTTT. Its translation: CASSFEGGGVVTHGLATNEKLFF.

V usage is TRBV12-5 and J usage is TRBJ2-1; weak D call: TRBD1 (5 bases). The germline CDR1 and CDR2 sequences are LGHNT and FRNRAP. The ends were cut back, 6 bases at V and 4 bases at J, with 10 bases in the middle. The CDR3 has 13 residues. CDR3 amino acids: CASGIDRYNEQFF. The CDR3 nucleotides are TGTGCTAGTGGCATAGACAGATACAATGAGCAGTTCTTC. The whole variable domain, filled in from reference TRBV12-5 and TRBJ2-1, reads DARVTQTPRHKVTEMGQEVTMRCQPILGHNTVFWYRQTMMQGLELLAYFRNRAPLDDSGMPKDRFSAEMPDATLATLKIQPSEPRDSAVYFCASGIDRYNEQFFGPGTRLTVL.

CDR3: CATSRVAGRPETQYF. CDR3 nucleotides: TGTGCCACCAGCAGAGTGGCAGGGCGTCCAGAGACCCAGTACTTC. This sequence joins TRBV15 and TRBJ2-5; the D gene is possibly TRBD1 (5 bases). CDR1 and CDR2 (germline): LNHNV, YYDKDF (reference sequence). With 1 base removed from V and 4 bases from J, the gap between germline ends came to 13 bases. The CDR3 covers 15 residues.

The V and J genes are TRBV5-1 and TRBJ2-3; weak D call: TRBD1 (6 bases). V was clipped by 4 bases and J by 3 bases, with 9 bases between them. The germline V gene encodes CDR1 SGHRS and CDR2 YFSETQ. This CDR3 has 13 amino acids. Written as DNA, the CDR3 is TGCGCCAGCAGCGGAAGGGGGACAGATACGCAGTATTTT. Amino acids: CASSGRGTDTQYF.

The V gene is TRBV9, the J gene TRBJ1-1; D gene uncertain. The V gene's germline CDR1 is SGDLS and CDR2 YYNGEE. CDR3 length equals 14 residues. The V end lost 0 bases, the J end lost 4 bases, and 10 bases lay between the germline ends. CDR3 DNA: TGTGCCAGCAGCGTAGCTGCGAGCGGCACTGAAGCTTTCTTT. This translates into CASSVAASGTEAFF.

The J gene is TRBJ1-5, the V gene TRBV27, with D possibly matching TRBD1 (6 bases). The germline V gene encodes CDR1 MNHEY and CDR2 SMNVEV (reference sequence). This CDR3 region has 13 residues. V lost 5 bases and J lost 7, with 12 bases in between. The DNA of the CDR3 is TGTGCCAGCAGTGTAAGGGGGGGCCAGCCCCAGCATTTT. Residues: CASSVRGGQPQHF.